This T cell receptor (beta chain) was sequenced in a study of cytomegalovirus exposure and HLA in healthy donors. Study observations and caveats: In a later analysis, V- and J-gene trimming of beta chains associated with a DCLRE1C missense variant, replicated independently.

This PCR relied on a set of 60 Vbeta primers and 13 Jbeta primers. Sequencing used immunoSEQ multiplex PCR; TCRdb keeps in-frame clones, though not all of them. The sample lists some 120,000 clones, 70% to 80% seen once, with 1.6% in the top ten. In the case of this clone: What it binds is not known.

The CDR3 runs to 14 residues. Germline CDR1 SGHVS, CDR2 FQNEAQ. With 3 bases removed from V and 1 base from J, the gap between germline ends came to 10 bases. All the people who gave samples were healthy bone marrow donors. The sample taken for sequencing was PBMCs. The TCR originated in a woman between 18 and 30 years old in good health and CMV-seronegative. V usage is TRBV7-8 and J usage is TRBJ2-7, with a tentative D call TRBD2 (6 bases). This CDR3 reads CASSFGTASYEQYF. In DNA form, the CDR3 reads TGTGCCAGCAGCTTTGGGACTGCTTCCTACGAGCAGTACTTC.